A selection of T cell receptor beta chains follows, all from one sample in a study of blood T cell repertoires in COVID-19. Only in-frame clones appear in the TCRdb table, and some are missing; sequencing was by immunoSEQ multiplex PCR. The sample shows 150,000 to 190,000 clones, around 84% of them seen only once. The sample taken for sequencing was PBMCs or T cells enriched from blood (not recorded which). These receptors originate from a man in his forties or fifties who had recovered from COVID-19. Both conserved end residues are part of each CDR3. The order of the fields is CDR3 length, D gene, J gene, clone size, V gene, CDR3 protein, CDR3 DNA. A D gene is named only where the DNA matches it firmly. A row's size may be missing; if present it is once, few, many or a size class.

13 . TRBJ1-1 . TRBV29-1 CSTRGGGGTEAFF TGCAGCACCCGCGGGGGAGGGGGTACTGAAGCTTTCTTT
13 . TRBJ2-1 . TRBV19 CASSMRGGHEQFF TGTGCCAGTAGTATGAGGGGGGGCCATGAGCAGTTCTTC
12 . TRBJ1-6 many TRBV27 CASSSRYSPLHF TGTGCCAGCAGTTCTCGTTATTCACCCCTCCACTTT
15 TRBD1 TRBJ1-2 . TRBV27 CASGPGGQSGRGYTF TGTGCCAGCGGGCCCGGGGGACAGTCGGGACGTGGCTACACCTTC
16 TRBD2 TRBJ2-3 . TRBV7-6 CASSSPPGGAKDTQYF TGTGCCAGCAGCTCCCCCCCCGGGGGGGCCAAGGATACGCAGTATTTT
13 TRBD1 TRBJ2-7 few TRBV5-4 CASSLDRGDEQYF TGTGCCAGCAGCCTCGACAGGGGCGACGAGCAGTACTTC
13 . TRBJ1-1 . TRBV27 CASSFGGIGEAFF TGTGCCAGCAGTTTCGGGGGGATCGGTGAAGCTTTCTTT
13 . TRBJ1-2 few TRBV6-5 CASSYSRGGGYTF TGTGCCAGCAGTTACTCCCGGGGGGGTGGCTACACCTTC
16 TRBD2 TRBJ2-2 . TRBV5-6 CASSPLTSGNTGELFF TGTGCCAGCAGCCCCCTGACTAGCGGGAACACCGGGGAGCTGTTTTTT
17 TRBD1 TRBJ1-4 . TRBV4-2 CASSLNVAGTGDEKLFF TGTGCCAGCAGCCTCAATGTTGCGGGGACAGGGGATGAAAAACTGTTTTTT
16 TRBD1 TRBJ1-5 . TRBV28 CASRTPGQGYNQPQHF TGTGCCAGCAGAACCCCCGGACAGGGGTACAATCAGCCCCAGCATTTT
14 . TRBJ1-2 few TRBV5-1 CASSRTGEGYGYTF TGCGCCAGCTCCCGGACGGGGGAGGGCTATGGCTACACCTTC
15 TRBD1 TRBJ2-5 few TRBV5-1 CASSLSGQGGETQYF TGCGCCAGCAGCTTGTCGGGACAGGGAGGAGAGACCCAGTACTTC
14 . TRBJ2-1 . TRBV27 CASRRGLRYNEQFF TGTGCCAGCAGGCGCGGCCTTAGGTACAATGAGCAGTTCTTC
13 . TRBJ1-6 few TRBV11-2 CASTLEGVSPLHF TGTGCCAGCACCCTCGAGGGGGTTTCACCCCTCCACTTT
15 . TRBJ2-1 . TRBV3-1/TRBV3-2 CASSPTVSSYNEQFF TGTGCCAGCAGCCCAACAGTTAGCTCCTACAATGAGCAGTTCTTC
15 . TRBJ1-6 . TRBV5-3 CARSFPDTNNSPLHF TGTGCCAGAAGCTTCCCGGACACAAATAATTCACCCCTCCACTTT